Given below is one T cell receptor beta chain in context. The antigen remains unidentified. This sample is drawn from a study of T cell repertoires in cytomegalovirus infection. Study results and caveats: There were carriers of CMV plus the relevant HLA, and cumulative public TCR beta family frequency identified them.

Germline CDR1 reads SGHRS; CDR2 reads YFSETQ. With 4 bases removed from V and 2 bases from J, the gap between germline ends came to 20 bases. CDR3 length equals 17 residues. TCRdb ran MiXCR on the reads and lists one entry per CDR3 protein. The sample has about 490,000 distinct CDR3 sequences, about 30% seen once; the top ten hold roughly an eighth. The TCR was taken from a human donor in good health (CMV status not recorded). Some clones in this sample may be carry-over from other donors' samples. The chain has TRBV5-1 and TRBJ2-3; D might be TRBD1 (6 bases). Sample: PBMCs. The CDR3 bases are TGCGCCAGCAGCCCAACTATCGCAGGGGCCCTCACAGATACGCAGTATTTT. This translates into CASSPTIAGALTDTQYF.